The 29 T cell receptor beta chains reported below all come from one sample, sequenced in a study of blood T cell repertoires in COVID-19. Profiling relied on immunoSEQ multiplex PCR, and the TCRdb table lists in-frame clones only, not all of them. This sample has 30,000 to 45,000 clones, with around 90% found just once. Sequencing used peripheral blood. The receptor set was obtained from a human donor in a cohort sampled during active COVID-19.

V is TRBV3-1 (or the pseudogene TRBV3-2) and J is TRBJ2-5, with 7 bases aligning to TRBD1. J lost 3 bases, V lost 0 bases, and 10 bases had no gene match. The CDR3 length is 17 residues. Per germline, CDR1 LGHDT and CDR2 YNNKEL (reference sequence). CDR3 sequence reads: CASSQDGLRGPEETQYF. DNA for the CDR3: TGTGCCAGCAGCCAAGATGGGTTGAGGGGGCCCGAAGAGACCCAGTACTTC.

The chain links TRBV11-2 to TRBJ2-5; 8 nucleotides align to TRBD1. With 5 bases clipped from V and 4 bases from J, the junction kept 9 bases outside the gene matches. This CDR3 region has 15 residues. Germline CDR1 is SGHAT and CDR2 is FQNNGV. The CDR3: CASSPPGQAPETQYF. CDR3 sequence (DNA): TGTGCCAGCAGCCCGCCGGGACAGGCGCCAGAGACCCAGTACTTC.

Notes on this clone: The junction does not match germline at one end; this may be a read error. The gene calls are TRBV3-1 (or the pseudogene TRBV3-2) and TRBJ2-1; 7 bases are shared with TRBD2. The germline V gene encodes CDR1 LGHDT and CDR2 YNNKEL (reference sequence). The CDR3 sequence is 14 residues long. The CDR3 spells CASGQTAGSGEQFF. The DNA for the CDR3 is TGTGCCAGCGGCCAAACAGCGGGGAGCGGGGAGCAGTTCTTC.

The V and J genes are TRBV11-2 and TRBJ2-5; 7 positions agree with TRBD1. Germline trimming cut 3 bases from V and 3 bases from J; bases unmatched to any gene: 7. Germline lookup yields CDR1 SGHAT and CDR2 FQNNGV. The CDR3 spans 15 residues. The CDR3 DNA reads as TGTGCCAGCAGCTTGCGACAGGGTTTAGAAGAGACCCAGTACTTC. Translation gives CASSLRQGLEETQYF.

The chain couples TRBV29-1 to TRBJ2-3; TRBD1 aligns across 7 bases. Germline CDR1 and CDR2: SQVTM and ANQGSEA. Losses at the gene ends were 3 bases for V and 0 bases for J; bases not matched to a gene: 3. CDR3 size: 14 residues. The CDR3 nucleotides read TGCAGCGTTGACGACAGGGAAAGCACAGATACGCAGTATTTT. Amino acids: CSVDDRESTDTQYF.

The chain has TRBV24-1 and TRBJ2-2; 10 bases align to TRBD2. CDR3 length equals 17 residues. Germline values: CDR1 KGHDR, CDR2 SFDVKD. The V segment lost 0 bases and the J segment 6 bases; nucleotides outside the gene matches: 6. The CDR3 here is CATSDLASGRPAGELFF. The CDR3 DNA follows: TGTGCCACCAGTGATTTGGCTAGCGGGAGACCGGCCGGGGAGCTGTTTTTT.

V is TRBV7-9 and J is TRBJ2-5; 9 nucleotides agree with TRBD1. This CDR3 has 15 amino acids. With V trimmed by 0 bases and J by 3 bases, 2 bases remained unmatched. Germline V gene sequence: CDR1 SEHNR, CDR2 FQNEAQ (reference sequence). The CDR3 DNA reads as TGTGCCAGCAGCTTAGCAGGACAGGGGAAAGAGACCCAGTACTTC. The encoded protein is CASSLAGQGKETQYF.

This rearrangement joins TRBV12-3 or TRBV12-4 to TRBJ1-2; the D gene is possibly TRBD1 (5 bases). CDR3 length: 13 residues. Trimming shortened V by 5 bases and J by 7 bases, and 14 bases separated the two germline ends. CDR3 sequence (DNA): TGTGCCAGCAGTCCCGTTCAGGGTGGTGGCTACACCTTC. Its translation: CASSPVQGGGYTF.

For this clone: Germline and junction disagree at one end, which may indicate a read error. Other DNA sequences in the sample encode the same CDR3. The V call is TRBV6-6, the J call TRBJ2-7, with D possibly TRBD2 on 6 matching bases. Germline V lookup: CDR1 MNHNY, CDR2 SVGAGI (reference sequence). This CDR3 comprises 13 residues. The CDR3 region is CAISPGLIYEQYF. CDR3 nucleotides: TGTGCCATATCCCCGGGACTCATCTACGAGCAGTATTTC.

The J gene is TRBJ2-1, the V gene TRBV15; tentatively, D is TRBD2 (5 bases). V lost 0 bases and J lost 7, with 19 bases in between. There are 17 residues in the CDR3. Germline assignment: CDR1 LNHNV and CDR2 YYDKDF (reference sequence). This chain's CDR3 is CATSRERPGRGSNEQFF. The CDR3 DNA sequence: TGTGCCACCAGCAGAGAGCGGCCCGGCCGGGGTTCGAATGAGCAGTTCTTC. Variable domain in full (rest from reference TRBV15 and TRBJ2-1): DAMVIQNPRYQVTQFGKPVTLSCSQTLNHNVMYWYQQKSSQAPKLLFHYYDKDFNNEADTPDNFQSRRPNTSFCFLDIRSPGLGDTAMYLCATSRERPGRGSNEQFFGPGTRLTVL.

The V and J genes are TRBV28 and TRBJ1-1; possibly TRBD1 for D (5 bases). Per germline, CDR1 MDHEN and CDR2 SYDVKM. V was shortened by 5 bases and J by 0 bases, with 13 bases between the two germline ends. The CDR3 length is 15 residues. In DNA, the CDR3 is TGTGCCAGCAGTCCCGACAGACCCATGAACACTGAAGCTTTCTTT. It encodes CASSPDRPMNTEAFF.

This clone has a handful of counts. The J gene is TRBJ2-2, the V gene TRBV30, with D hard to call. This CDR3 region has 15 residues. CDR1 and CDR2 from the germline V gene are GTSNPN and SVGIG (reference sequence). V lost 0 bases to trimming and J lost 3 bases, with 11 bases between them. CDR3 protein: CAWSVKATYTGELFF. The CDR3 nucleotides are TGTGCCTGGAGTGTAAAAGCGACGTACACCGGGGAGCTGTTTTTT.

The chain uses TRBV3-1 (or the pseudogene TRBV3-2) and TRBJ2-5; 8 bases align to TRBD1. The CDR3 totals 15 residues. CDR1 and CDR2 from the germline V gene are LGHDT and YNNKEL (reference sequence). Germline trimming cut 3 bases from V and 5 bases from J; bases unmatched to any gene: 8. The CDR3 sequence: CASSHRGLGGETQYF. The CDR3 region has the DNA TGTGCCAGCAGCCACAGGGGGCTGGGGGGCGAGACCCAGTACTTC.

The genes are TRBV19 and TRBJ1-2, with TRBD1 matching over 7 bases. Losses at the gene ends were 4 bases for V and 8 bases for J; bases not matched to a gene: 4. There are 12 residues in the CDR3. The V gene's germline CDR1 is LNHDA and CDR2 SQIVND (reference sequence). The CDR3 region has the DNA TGTGCCAGTAGTACTATGACAGGGGGCTACACCTTC. It is translated as CASSTMTGGYTF.

This chain connects TRBV5-6 to TRBJ2-7; D is uncertain. V was cut by 0 bases and J by 3 bases, with 4 bases left in between. This CDR3 is 12 amino acids long. CDR1 and CDR2 (germline): SGHDT, YYEEEE. The CDR3 sequence: CASSLGLYEQYF. CDR3 bases: TGTGCCAGCAGCTTGGGGCTCTACGAGCAGTACTTC.

The genes are TRBV27 and TRBJ2-7, with a weak D call TRBD1 (6 bases). This CDR3 has 16 residues. The germline CDR1 and CDR2 sequences are MNHEY and SMNVEV (reference sequence). Trimming pared 2 bases from V and 3 bases from J, leaving 17 bases between. The CDR3 reads CASSLAGTPKGYEQYF. The CDR3 region has the DNA TGTGCCAGCAGTTTAGCCGGGACACCTAAGGGCTACGAGCAGTACTTC.

This chain uses TRBV18 with TRBJ1-1; D unclear. This CDR3 comprises 15 residues. Germline lookup yields CDR1 KGHSH and CDR2 LQKENI. V was trimmed by 6 bases and J by 0 bases, leaving 14 bases between them. The CDR3 DNA sequence: TGTGCCAGCTCCCCGACTGGTCGGATGAACACTGAAGCTTTCTTT. Encoded protein: CASSPTGRMNTEAFF.

V and J are TRBV11-3 and TRBJ2-3; TRBD1 matches at 9 bases. V lost 3 bases, J lost 2 bases, and 12 bases stayed unmatched. Germline V CDR1 and CDR2: SGHNT, YENEEA. This CDR3 is built from 18 residues. In DNA form, the CDR3 reads TGTGCCAGCAGCTTGACTCACAGGGGGCTAGGTAACACAGATACGCAGTATTTT. Translating it yields CASSLTHRGLGNTDTQYF.

CDR3 sequence reads: CASSLDSGGLRSPLHF. The CDR3 DNA reads as TGTGCCAGCAGCTTAGACTCAGGCGGACTGAGGTCACCCCTCCACTTT. The chain couples TRBV7-2 to TRBJ1-6; D not resolved. CDR3 length equals 16 residues. Germline CDR1 reads SGHTA; CDR2 reads FQGNSA. Trimming stripped 1 base from V and 10 bases from J, with 17 bases between.

The rearrangement uses TRBV6-1 and TRBJ1-2; 9 nucleotides match TRBD1. Germline CDR1 and CDR2: MNHNS and SASEGT. V lost 3 bases, J lost 8 bases, and 7 bases stayed unmatched. The CDR3 contains 14 residues. In DNA form, the CDR3 reads TGTGCCAGCAGTGATGCGTGGACAGGGGTCGGCTACACCTTC. It encodes CASSDAWTGVGYTF.

Concerning this clone: Germline and junction disagree at one end, which may indicate a read error. Written as DNA, the CDR3 is TGCGCCAGCAGCTTGTTTAGCGGGGGGAACGCCGGGGAGCTGTTTTTT. Amino acid sequence: CASSLFSGGNAGELFF. This chain uses TRBV5-1 with TRBJ2-2; 10 bases map to TRBD2. The CDR3 is 16 amino acids. CDR1 is SGHRS and CDR2 is YFSETQ in the germline V gene.

This clone is a singleton in its sample. J is TRBJ2-2 and V is TRBV28, with a weak D call TRBD2 (6 bases). Germline loops: CDR1 MDHEN, CDR2 SYDVKM. Trimming stripped 5 bases from V and 4 bases from J, with 8 bases between. The CDR3 spans 13 residues. The DNA for the CDR3 is TGTGCCAGCAGTCGTAGCGGCACCGGGGAGCTGTTTTTT. Protein: CASSRSGTGELFF. Complete variable domain (other parts from reference TRBV28 and TRBJ2-2): DVKVTQSSRYLVKRTGEKVFLECVQDMDHENMFWYRQDPGLGLRLIYFSYDVKMKEKGDIPEGYSVSREKKERFSLILESASTNQTSMYLCASSRSGTGELFFGEGSRLTVL.

This clone appeared once. The rearrangement links TRBV7-6 to TRBJ2-5; 15 bases align to TRBD2. Trimming removed 8 bases from V and 1 base from J; junction bases left unmatched: 11. The germline V gene encodes CDR1 SGHVS and CDR2 FNYEAQ. This CDR3 comprises 18 residues. The CDR3 region is CASGLEGTSGGSQETQYF. CDR3 DNA: TGTGCCAGCGGATTAGAGGGGACTAGCGGGGGGTCCCAAGAGACCCAGTACTTC.

V gene TRBV27 combines with J gene TRBJ2-7; TRBD1 matches at 8 bases. Germline assignment: CDR1 MNHEY and CDR2 SMNVEV (reference sequence). The length of the CDR3 is 15 residues. V shed 5 bases and J 5 bases; nucleotides not matched to a gene: 11. The CDR3 loop reads CASSNTPTGADEQYF. CDR3 in DNA: TGTGCCAGCAGTAACACCCCGACAGGGGCGGACGAGCAGTACTTC.

The V and J genes are TRBV27 and TRBJ1-5; TRBD1 matches at 9 bases. Germline values: CDR1 MNHEY, CDR2 SMNVEV (reference sequence). V lost 5 bases to trimming and J lost 6 bases; unmatched junction nucleotides: 8. The CDR3 has 15 amino acids. This CDR3 is CASSTRGTGLQPQHF. In DNA, the CDR3 is TGTGCCAGCAGTACCCGTGGGACAGGGCTTCAGCCCCAGCATTTT.

The chain is built from TRBV25-1 and TRBJ1-1, with 9 positions matching TRBD1. The CDR3 sequence is 14 residues long. CDR1 is MGHDK, CDR2 SYGVNS, per germline. Germline trimming cut 6 bases from V and 1 base from J; bases unmatched to any gene: 3. This CDR3 is CASSKTGGNTEAFF. CDR3 DNA sequence: TGTGCCAGCAGCAAGACAGGGGGGAACACTGAAGCTTTCTTT.

The chain couples TRBV30 to TRBJ1-1; D possibly corresponds to TRBD1 (5 bases). The CDR3 has 14 amino acids. Trimming pared 1 base from V and 7 bases from J, leaving 16 bases between. CDR1 GTSNPN and CDR2 SVGIG come from the germline V gene (reference sequence). Here the CDR3 reads CAWSALRFGGEAFF. The CDR3 region has the DNA TGTGCCTGGAGTGCTCTCCGATTCGGGGGTGAAGCTTTCTTT.

CDR3 DNA sequence: TGTGCCAGCAGCGTACGCTCTGGGGCCAACGTCCTGACTTTC. It translates to CASSVRSGANVLTF. The chain carries TRBV9 and TRBJ2-6; D gene unclear. The CDR3 has 14 residues. CDR1 and CDR2 from the germline V gene are SGDLS and YYNGEE. Trimming took off 1 base at V and 0 bases at J, with 2 bases between the two ends.

The genes are TRBV27 and TRBJ2-1; TRBD2 is a possible D gene (6 bases). Trimming cost V 3 bases and J 8 bases, with 17 bases left between them. Germline CDR1 MNHEY, CDR2 SMNVEV (reference sequence). The CDR3 runs 15 residues. The CDR3 spells CASSFGGGPTHEQFF. CDR3 coding DNA: TGTGCCAGCAGTTTTGGGGGAGGACCTACCCATGAGCAGTTCTTC.